These 30 T cell receptor beta chains were sequenced from one sample in a study of blood T cells in healthy people across ages. A second PCR of 7 to 11 cycles used a sample-barcoded 5' primer and a J-beta primer mix. In TCRdb, the 5' RACE reads were re-called with MiXCR into one record per CDR3 protein. The repertoire has about 1.6 million distinct CDR3 sequences, roughly 30% of them found once; the top ten carry roughly 10%. Sequencing input: blood. The source is a woman in her twenties or thirties in good health.

The chain carries TRBV19 and TRBJ1-3, with D tentatively TRBD1 (6 bases). This CDR3 has 19 residues. Trimming pared 6 bases from V and 0 bases from J, leaving 24 bases between. Germline CDR1 is LNHDA and CDR2 is SQIVND (reference sequence). CDR3 sequence reads: CASRGYSDSPLSSGNTIYF. CDR3 coding DNA: TGTGCCAGTAGAGGGTATTCGGACAGTCCTCTTTCCTCTGGAAACACCATATATTTT.

This clonotype has just a few counts. The chain couples TRBV6-2 or TRBV6-3 to TRBJ2-5, with 9 bases lining up with TRBD2. After removal of 6 bases from V and 0 bases from J, the junction contained 14 bases not matched to a gene. Germline values: CDR1 MNHEY, CDR2 SVGEGT. The CDR3 sequence is 18 residues long. The CDR3 nucleotides read TGTGCCAGCAGCCCCCGGGGACTAGCTGGGGTGAACCAAGAGACCCAGTACTTC. Translation: CASSPRGLAGVNQETQYF.

This clonotype was seen a few times. The rearrangement uses TRBV20-1 and TRBJ2-1; D is unclear. This CDR3 comprises 17 residues. V gave up 0 bases and J gave up 0 bases, with 15 bases separating them. Germline CDR1 DFQATT, CDR2 SNEGSKA (reference sequence). The CDR3 protein is CSARDLFQTGSYNEQFF. DNA for the CDR3: TGCAGTGCTAGAGATCTATTTCAAACCGGCTCCTACAATGAGCAGTTCTTC.

The genes are TRBV6-5 and TRBJ2-1; 10 bases match TRBD2. The CDR3 is 17 amino acids. V was pared by 5 bases and J by 4 bases, with 11 bases of the junction left unmatched. The germline CDR1 and CDR2 sequences are MNHEY and SVGAGI. CDR3 in amino acids: CASSTLRAGGRYNEQFF. CDR3 bases: TGTGCCAGCAGTACACTACGAGCGGGAGGGCGGTACAATGAGCAGTTCTTC.

V and J are TRBV19 and TRBJ2-1; D uncertain. Per germline, CDR1 LNHDA and CDR2 SQIVND (reference sequence). The CDR3 runs to 15 residues. V was pared by 3 bases and J by 4 bases, with 13 bases between. The DNA for the CDR3 is TGTGCCAGTAGTATCGGCGACCGGCCATACAATGAGCAGTTCTTC. This sequence encodes CASSIGDRPYNEQFF.

The V call is TRBV20-1, the J call TRBJ1-1; possible D gene TRBD1, 5 bases. Trimming took 6 bases from V and 6 from J, leaving 26 bases between them. Germline CDR1 and CDR2: DFQATT and SNEGSKA (reference sequence). This CDR3 spans 16 amino acids. The CDR3 DNA reads as TGCAGTGCCAACCGGGACGGCCCCCCGATTACGGCTGAAGCTTTCTTT. It is translated as CSANRDGPPITAEAFF.

The chain couples TRBV15 to TRBJ1-5; D gene unclear. The CDR3 has 14 amino acids. Deletions cut 7 bases from V and 1 base from J, with 11 bases between. Looked up from germline, CDR1 is LNHNV and CDR2 is YYDKDF (reference sequence). CDR3 sequence: CATTPGLSNQPQHF. The CDR3 DNA reads TGTGCCACCACTCCGGGATTAAGCAATCAGCCCCAGCATTTT. The full variable domain, rest sourced from reference TRBV15 and TRBJ1-5, is DAMVIQNPRYQVTQFGKPVTLSCSQTLNHNVMYWYQQKSSQAPKLLFHYYDKDFNNEADTPDNFQSRRPNTSFCFLDIRSPGLGDTAMYLCATTPGLSNQPQHFGDGTRLSIL.

This clonotype was observed at least ten times. V gene TRBV12-3 or TRBV12-4 combines with J gene TRBJ1-5; 11 positions agree with TRBD1. After removal of 5 bases from V and 4 bases from J, the junction contained 4 bases not matched to a gene. The CDR3 sequence is 15 residues long. CDR3 loop: CASSPGQGANQPQHF. The CDR3 region has the DNA TGTGCCAGCAGTCCTGGACAGGGGGCGAATCAGCCCCAGCATTTT.

The chain is built from TRBV20-1 and TRBJ2-7; TRBD1 is a possible D gene (6 bases). The CDR3 has 13 amino acids. The ends were cut back, 3 bases at V and 6 bases at J, with 15 bases in the middle. The germline gives CDR1 DFQATT, CDR2 SNEGSKA (reference sequence). CDR3 nucleotides: TGCAGTGCTAGCCGGACAGAGTCATGCGAGCAGTACTTC. Protein: CSASRTESCEQYF.

This clonotype was detected only once. This chain uses TRBV12-3 or TRBV12-4 with TRBJ2-5; a possible D gene is TRBD2 (5 bases). The CDR3 consists of 14 residues. Trimming took 7 bases from V and 1 from J, leaving 13 bases between them. CDR3 DNA sequence: TGTGCCAGCAATCTCGGGATCTCCCAAGAGACCCAGTACTTC. It codes for CASNLGISQETQYF.

Turning to this clonotype: Just one base apart from a much larger clone, this may be a read error. The V and J genes are TRBV27 and TRBJ2-7; D possibly corresponds to TRBD2 (5 bases). V lost 10 bases and J lost 2, with 15 bases in between. CDR1 and CDR2 (germline): MNHEY, SMNVEV (reference sequence). The CDR3 runs to 13 residues. CDR3 amino acids: CAIRTFQTYEQYF. Written as DNA, the CDR3 is TGTGCCATCCGGACTTTCCAAACCTACGAGCAGTACTTC.

The CDR3 bases are TGCAGTGCTGCGGGGGACCAATACAATGAGCAGTTCTTC. It translates to CSAAGDQYNEQFF. This sequence joins TRBV20-1 and TRBJ2-1; 7 nucleotides agree with TRBD2. CDR1 and CDR2 (germline): DFQATT, SNEGSKA (reference sequence). V gave up 5 bases and J gave up 4 bases; unmatched junction bases: 5. The CDR3 runs 13 residues.

A word on this clonotype: This clone may be a read error of a much larger clone one base away. This sequence joins TRBV29-1 and TRBJ2-3; D is ambiguous. This CDR3 spans 12 amino acids. In germline, CDR1 is SQVTM, CDR2 ANQGSEA. The CDR3 DNA follows: TGCAGCGTTGAGATTCGACCAGATGCGCAGTATTTT. Amino acid sequence: CSVEIRPDAQYF.

CDR3 sequence (DNA): TGTGCCAGCAGCTGCTTAGGGCGGGAGGTCTCCTACGAGCAGTACTTC. Translating it yields CASSCLGREVSYEQYF. This rearrangement joins TRBV5-6 to TRBJ2-7; 8 bases line up with TRBD2. CDR1 SGHDT and CDR2 YYEEEE come from the germline V gene. Trimming removed 3 bases from V and 0 bases from J; junction bases left unmatched: 8. The CDR3 length is 16 residues.

This clonotype was observed a handful of times. V and J are TRBV7-8 and TRBJ2-5, with a weak D call TRBD2 (5 bases). The CDR3 is 16 amino acids. In germline, CDR1 is SGHVS, CDR2 FQNEAQ. Deletions cut 5 bases from V and 2 bases from J, with 18 bases between. CDR3 residues: CASSPPEGLPQETQYF. CDR3 coding DNA: TGTGCCAGCAGCCCCCCCGAGGGCCTACCTCAAGAGACCCAGTACTTC.

This clonotype was picked up one time. Being one base from a much bigger clone, this may be a read error. The genes are TRBV5-1 and TRBJ2-1, with 8 nucleotides matching TRBD2. Trimming at V came to 4 bases and at J to 6 bases, leaving 6 bases not matched to a gene. The CDR3 is made up of 14 amino acids. The germline gives CDR1 SGHRS, CDR2 YFSETQ. CDR3: CASSVVAGSNEQFF. The CDR3 DNA reads as TGCGCCAGCAGCGTGGTAGCGGGAAGCAATGAGCAGTTCTTC.

This clonotype was seen a few times. The chain has TRBV7-9 and TRBJ2-1; TRBD2 matches at 9 bases. V dropped 3 bases and J dropped 3; count of bases not matched to a gene: 3. Per the germline V gene, CDR1 is SEHNR and CDR2 is FQNEAQ (reference sequence). The CDR3 extends over 15 amino acids. CDR3 DNA: TGTGCCAGCAGCTTTAGCGGGGGCTTCTACAATGAGCAGTTCTTC. Translation: CASSFSGGFYNEQFF.

The V call is TRBV30, the J call TRBJ1-2; TRBD1 matches at 7 bases. Germline V gives CDR1 GTSNPN, CDR2 SVGIG (reference sequence). There are 12 residues in the CDR3. Germline trimming cut 2 bases from V and 10 bases from J; bases unmatched to any gene: 7. In nucleotides, the CDR3 is TGTGCCTGGAGTACGGGACAGACCTACTACACCTTC. It encodes CAWSTGQTYYTF.

Many counts were recorded for this clonotype. The rearrangement joins TRBV29-1 to TRBJ2-5; D is perhaps TRBD1 or TRBD2 (5 bases each). The CDR3 spans 14 residues. In germline, CDR1 is SQVTM, CDR2 ANQGSEA. The CDR3 sequence: CSHRPGSRSETQYF. The CDR3 DNA follows: TGCAGTCATCGACCAGGGAGCCGATCGGAGACCCAGTACTTC. Full variable domain (remainder filled in from reference TRBV29-1 and TRBJ2-5): SAVISQKPSRDICQRGTSLTIQCQVDSQVTMMFWYRQQPGQSLTLIATANQGSEATYESGFVIDKFPISRPNLTFSTLTVSNMSPEDSSIYLCSHRPGSRSETQYFGPGTRLLVL.

For the CDR3, the DNA is TGCAGGGTTAGAGGTCGCTCCTACGAGCAGTACTTC. It yields the protein CRVRGRSYEQYF. This chain uses TRBV20-1 with TRBJ2-7; D is undetermined. CDR1 and CDR2 (germline): DFQATT, SNEGSKA (reference sequence). CDR3 length: 12 residues.

The chain joins TRBV4-1 to TRBJ1-1; unclear D gene. The germline CDR1 and CDR2 sequences are MGHRA and YSYEKL. The CDR3 is made up of 17 amino acids. Trimming removed 1 base at V and 4 bases at J, with 19 bases between. The CDR3 region is CASSQVRARIGFTEAFF. The CDR3 nucleotides are TGCGCCAGCAGCCAAGTCCGTGCTCGCATTGGATTCACTGAAGCTTTCTTT.

V usage is TRBV28 and J usage is TRBJ2-1, with a weak D call TRBD2 (6 bases). Trimming took 7 bases from V and 8 from J, leaving 18 bases between them. There are 14 residues in the CDR3. Germline-derived CDR1 and CDR2 are MDHEN and SYDVKM. The CDR3 loop reads CASKPGRFYDEQFF. DNA of the CDR3: TGTGCCAGCAAACCCGGGAGATTTTACGATGAGCAGTTCTTC. The variable domain in full, with the rest retrieved from reference TRBV28 and TRBJ2-1, is DVKVTQSSRYLVKRTGEKVFLECVQDMDHENMFWYRQDPGLGLRLIYFSYDVKMKEKGDIPEGYSVSREKKERFSLILESASTNQTSMYLCASKPGRFYDEQFFGPGTRLTVL.

This clonotype occurred a few times. This chain joins TRBV6-6 and TRBJ1-5; 8 bases align to TRBD1. The CDR3 loop spans 14 amino acids. CDR1 and CDR2 from the germline V gene are MNHNY and SVGAGI (reference sequence). The trim removed 5 bases at V and 7 bases at J, leaving 7 bases unmatched. The CDR3 sequence: CASSTRTGNQPQHF. The CDR3 DNA sequence: TGTGCCAGCAGTACGCGGACAGGGAACCAGCCCCAGCATTTT.

V usage is TRBV6-2 or TRBV6-3 and J usage is TRBJ1-1, with D unclear. The CDR3 has 16 residues. Germline V gene sequence: CDR1 MNHEY, CDR2 SVGEGT. Trimming stripped 0 bases from V and 0 bases from J, with 11 bases between. CDR3 in DNA: TGTGCCAGCAGTTACTCGATTCACAGCATGAACACTGAAGCTTTCTTT. Protein product: CASSYSIHSMNTEAFF.

J is TRBJ2-1 and V is TRBV5-1; 10 positions agree with TRBD2. V was pared by 4 bases and J by 1 base, with 5 bases of the junction left unmatched. Per germline, CDR1 SGHRS and CDR2 YFSETQ. There are 16 residues in the CDR3. In nucleotides, the CDR3 is TGCGCCAGCAGCCTGCAACTAGCGGGGTCCTACAATGAGCAGTTCTTC. Amino acid sequence: CASSLQLAGSYNEQFF.

This clonotype was detected only once. This rearrangement joins TRBV2 to TRBJ1-1, with unresolved D. Germline CDR1 is SNHLY and CDR2 is FYNNEI. The CDR3 extends over 14 amino acids. V dropped 9 bases and J dropped 7 bases, with 21 bases sitting between them. Here the CDR3 DNA reads TGTGCCAGTACTACCCAGTGGGGAGGGAATGAAGCTTTCTTT. Amino acid sequence: CASTTQWGGNEAFF.

The rearrangement uses TRBV13 and TRBJ2-3; 8 bases agree with TRBD2. Trimming cost V 5 bases and J 0 bases; bases outside gene matches: 13. This CDR3 comprises 18 residues. Germline V gives CDR1 PRHDT, CDR2 FYEKMQ (reference sequence). In DNA, the CDR3 is TGTGCCAGCAGCCCAGCAGGTAGGGGACTAGAAAGCACAGATACGCAGTATTTT. It is translated as CASSPAGRGLESTDTQYF.

This clonotype was detected a few times. CDR3 in DNA: TGCAGCGTTCCCCAGCGGGGGTCTCCTTTGGGCACAGATACGCAGTATTTT. Amino acids: CSVPQRGSPLGTDTQYF. The rearrangement links TRBV29-1 to TRBJ2-3, with TRBD2 matching over 8 bases. Germline V CDR1 and CDR2: SQVTM, ANQGSEA. This CDR3 contains 17 residues. With V trimmed by 5 bases and J by 1 base, 14 bases remained unmatched.

To note about this clonotype: Compared with germline, one end of the junction differs, possibly owing to a read error. V usage is TRBV4-1 and J usage is TRBJ2-1; 7 bases are shared with TRBD2. This CDR3 is 14 amino acids long. Germline V gene data show CDR1 as MGHRA and CDR2 as YSYEKL. Written as DNA, the CDR3 is TGCGCCAGCAACCAAGGGCGGGAGATCAATGAGCAGTTCTTC. It codes for CASNQGREINEQFF.

This rearrangement joins TRBV20-1 to TRBJ2-7, with no clear D. V was pared by 6 bases and J by 5 bases, with 11 bases between. The CDR3 spans 11 residues. Germline-derived CDR1 and CDR2 are DFQATT and SNEGSKA (reference sequence). CDR3: CSALSRDEQYF. CDR3 in DNA: TGCAGTGCCCTAAGTCGGGACGAGCAGTACTTC.